The T cell receptor (beta chain) described here comes from a study of CD8 T cells in ankylosing spondylitis (dated by TCRdb to the late 2010s). With regard to the full study: T cell receptor beta repertoires were profiled in healthy donors and ankylosing spondylitis patients so that disease-linked TCR variants could be found. Peripheral blood was sampled, and synovial fluid was also collected from ankylosing spondylitis patients. The whole study cohort included over a hundred healthy donors and about two dozen ankylosing spondylitis patients.

In this sample, this clonotype turned up a few times. This receptor's antigen is unknown. No qualities accompany the bases; no much larger clone lies one base away. Sequencing instrument: Illumina HiSeq 2500. TCR beta libraries were prepared by quantitative 5'-RACE with molecular barcodes. Per the source publication's procedure: Disease-linked TCR variants were identified with a new computational method built on a probabilistic model of VDJ rearrangement. TCRdb's own reprocessing of the public reads used fastp at Q25 and MiXCR and kept productive beta chains. Duplicate CDR3 protein sequences are folded into a single record with the most common DNA and genes. The authors' filters were not applied to this entry. A total of 150,000 to 200,000 distinct CDR3 sequences appear in this sample, roughly 13% of them only once. Clones ranked in the top ten supply 9.5% to 12% of the sample. The study at large found these results: Some motif variants were previously reported in synovial fluid and blood of reactive arthritis patients, suggesting common disease-initiation mechanisms. A TCR beta motif of several highly homologous amino acid variants appeared characteristic of blood from ankylosing spondylitis patients. According to the report, matched synovial fluid samples from ankylosing spondylitis patients were significantly enriched for the disease-linked clones. The disease-linked clones showed a CD8+ phenotype and occurred at relatively low frequencies in peripheral blood.

Compared with germline, V lacks 0 bases and J lacks 1 base; bases without a gene match: 4. The CDR3, from cysteine to phenylalanine, totals 16 residues. Only the CDR3 portion is preserved as DNA: 48 bases, with reading frame beginning at the first base. In the germline V gene (reference sequence), CDR1 corresponds to DFQATT and CDR2 to SNEGSKA. The chain employs TRBV20-1 and TRBJ2-5; TRBD2 matches 11 bases in the middle. The specimen sequenced was blood, either unsorted or a sorted T cell fraction (not recorded which). This receptor was taken from a female donor with ankylosing spondylitis or in good health (not recorded which). The sequence in DNA is TGCAGTGCTAGAGAACTAGCGGGAGACCTCCAAGAGACCCAGTACTTC. This sequence encodes CSARELAGDLQETQYF.